The 11 T cell receptor beta chains below were found in one sample sequenced in a study of patients and donors after allogeneic stem cell transplantation (dated by TCRdb to about 2020). Libraries were made using RT-PCR. These reads were obtained on a NextSeq 550. TCRdb's own reprocessing of the public reads used fastp at Q25 and MiXCR and kept productive beta chains. Identical CDR3 protein sequences are pooled into one entry, listed with their most common genes and DNA. Within this sample are 920,000 or so distinct CDR3 sequences, with roughly 18% of them counted one time only. Around 5.5% of the sample belongs to the ten largest clones. Source material: blood, either unsorted or a sorted T cell fraction (not recorded which). The receptors stem from a human donor who was either an allogeneic HSCT recipient or a stem cell or donor lymphocyte infusion donor (not recorded which). It is not recorded whose cells these are; they may come from a transplant donor.

This sequence joins TRBV5-1 and TRBJ2-3; 7 bases agree with TRBD1. The CDR3 runs 16 residues. V shed 4 bases and J 0 bases; nucleotides not matched to a gene: 8. Germline assignment: CDR1 SGHRS and CDR2 YFSETQ. CDR3 DNA: TGCGCCAGCAGCCCACCCCGGACAGGTAGCACAGATACGCAGTATTTT. This encodes CASSPPRTGSTDTQYF.

The chain uses TRBV11-3 and TRBJ2-1, with D hard to call. Trimming cost V 4 bases and J 8 bases, with 12 bases left between them. The germline gives CDR1 SGHNT, CDR2 YENEEA. This CDR3 comprises 13 residues. CDR3 DNA: TGTGCCAGCAGCTCCATCCGCAAATATGAGCAGTTCTTC. Amino acids: CASSSIRKYEQFF.

The gene calls are TRBV2 and TRBJ2-1; 11 bases align to TRBD2. The ends lost 7 bases at V and 8 bases at J; junction bases unmatched: 10. This CDR3 region has 15 residues. The germline V gene has CDR1 SNHLY and CDR2 FYNNEI. The CDR3 DNA reads TGTGCCAGCACCCAAGGGGTAGCGGGGGGGTATGAGCAGTTCTTC. Translating it yields CASTQGVAGGYEQFF.

This clonotype was seen more than once but under ten times. V is TRBV28 and J is TRBJ1-4, with 7 bases identical to TRBD1. Germline V gives CDR1 MDHEN, CDR2 SYDVKM. V shed 5 bases, J shed 3 bases, and the junction held 9 bases outside the gene matches. This CDR3 contains 16 residues. As DNA, the CDR3 is TGTGCCAGCAGTCAGGGCGGGAGGGGGCCTAATGAAAAACTGTTTTTT. Its protein product is CASSQGGRGPNEKLFF.

The chain joins TRBV5-1 to TRBJ2-2; TRBD2 aligns across 8 bases. V lost 4 bases to trimming and J lost 3 bases; unmatched junction nucleotides: 5. The V gene's germline CDR1 is SGHRS and CDR2 YFSETQ. The CDR3 consists of 15 residues. This chain's CDR3 is CASSLNSGDTGELFF. The DNA for the CDR3 is TGCGCCAGCAGCCTAAATAGCGGGGACACCGGGGAGCTGTTTTTT.

This clonotype was detected many times. This chain connects TRBV7-3 to TRBJ1-1; D gene uncertain. The V gene's germline CDR1 is SGHTA and CDR2 FQGTGA. The V end lost 7 bases, the J end lost 0 bases, and 18 bases lay between the germline ends. The CDR3 is 16 amino acids. CDR3 nucleotide sequence: TGTGCCAGCACCTTCCCCGCGACGGTGTTGAACACTGAAGCTTTCTTT. Its protein is CASTFPATVLNTEAFF. Looking up the rest from reference TRBV7-3 and TRBJ1-1 gives the full variable domain: GAGVSQTPSNKVTEKGKYVELRCDPISGHTALYWYRQSLGQGPEFLIYFQGTGAADDSGLPNDRFFAVRPEGSVSTLKIQRTERGDSAVYLCASTFPATVLNTEAFFGQGTRLTVV.

This clonotype was counted between two and nine times. The chain links TRBV3-1 to TRBJ1-5, with 9 bases fitting TRBD1. This CDR3 contains 16 residues. The J segment lost 3 bases and the V segment lost 1 base, leaving 4 bases of the junction unmatched. Germline CDR1 reads LGHDT; CDR2 reads YNNKEL (reference sequence). DNA for the CDR3: TGTGCCAGCAGCCAAGGGGACAGGGAATACAATCAGCCCCAGCATTTT. Its protein product is CASSQGDREYNQPQHF.

J is TRBJ1-4 and V is TRBV2; TRBD1 might be the D (6 bases). V lost 1 base to trimming and J lost 0 bases, with 9 bases between them. CDR3 size: 16 residues. The V gene's germline CDR1 is SNHLY and CDR2 FYNNEI. The CDR3: CASSEGTGTTNEKLFF. The DNA of the CDR3 is TGTGCCAGCAGTGAAGGAACAGGGACAACTAATGAAAAACTGTTTTTT. Combining the CDR3 with reference TRBV2 and TRBJ1-4 gives the whole variable domain EPEVTQTPSHQVTQMGQEVILRCVPISNHLYFYWYRQILGQKVEFLVSFYNNEISEKSEIFDDQFSVERPDGSNFTLKIRSTKLEDSAMYFCASSEGTGTTNEKLFFGSGTQLSVL.

This clonotype was recorded at least ten times. CDR3 in DNA: TGCAGCGTTTTAGTGGACAGGGGAGATGGCTACACCTTC. It specifies CSVLVDRGDGYTF. This rearrangement joins TRBV29-1 to TRBJ1-2; 9 bases align to TRBD1. The CDR3 contains 13 residues. J gave up 6 bases and V 5 bases, and 7 bases lay outside the gene matches. Per germline, CDR1 SQVTM and CDR2 ANQGSEA.

This chain joins TRBV9 and TRBJ2-5, with a weak D call TRBD2 (7 bases). Germline CDR1 SGDLS, CDR2 YYNGEE. The CDR3 runs 17 residues. The ends were cut back, 4 bases at V and 4 bases at J, with 23 bases in the middle. CDR3 in amino acids: CASSPRAGVGGRETQYF. The CDR3 coding sequence is TGTGCCAGCAGCCCCCGGGCGGGAGTAGGGGGAAGAGAGACCCAGTACTTC.

This chain uses TRBV9 with TRBJ2-5; 10 nucleotides agree with TRBD1. The V and J ends lost 2 bases and 5 bases, in that order; junction bases with no gene match: 9. The CDR3 spans 16 residues. Germline values: CDR1 SGDLS, CDR2 YYNGEE. This CDR3 reads CASSVSRTGGVETQYF. The CDR3 nucleotides read TGTGCCAGCAGCGTTAGCCGGACAGGGGGAGTTGAGACCCAGTACTTC.